The 22 T cell receptor beta chains below come from one sample, sequenced in a study of T cell changes during pregnancy in multiple sclerosis. Assay used: immunoSEQ multiplex PCR; TCRdb lists only in-frame clones, some missing. Among about 77,000 clones listed, about 93% were seen once. Sequencing was performed on peripheral blood, taken after pregnancy. The origin of the receptors is a female donor in good health, enrolled as a control in a pregnancy study.

The chain combines TRBV28 with TRBJ1-5; D remains unclear. V lost 7 bases to trimming and J lost 6 bases, with 10 bases between them. Germline lookup yields CDR1 MDHEN and CDR2 SYDVKM. The CDR3 is made up of 12 amino acids. The chain's CDR3 is CASTSGRQPQHF. The CDR3 DNA sequence: TGTGCCAGCACTTCGGGTCGTCAGCCCCAGCATTTT.

The rearrangement uses TRBV29-1 and TRBJ2-7; D might be TRBD1 (5 bases). V was shortened by 5 bases and J by 3 bases, with 14 bases between the two germline ends. The germline V gene has CDR1 SQVTM and CDR2 ANQGSEA. CDR3 length: 13 amino acids. The CDR3 here is CSVSGAAIYEQYF. CDR3 in DNA: TGCAGCGTTAGTGGGGCAGCCATCTACGAGCAGTACTTC.

This clone is a singleton in its sample. In DNA form, the CDR3 reads TGTGCCACCAGCAGGAACGGGGACAGGGTTGCAGATACGCAGTATTTT. Translating gives CATSRNGDRVADTQYF. The chain uses TRBV15 and TRBJ2-3; 9 bases are a match to TRBD1. The CDR3 consists of 16 residues. Germline V gene sequence: CDR1 LNHNV, CDR2 YYDKDF (reference sequence). After removal of 3 bases from V and 4 bases from J, the junction contained 8 bases not matched to a gene.

The chain joins TRBV5-6 to TRBJ2-2; D may be TRBD2 (6 bases). CDR1 and CDR2 from the germline V gene are SGHDT and YYEEEE. This CDR3 has 18 residues. The V gene lost 4 bases and the J gene lost 0 bases, with 19 bases spanning the gap. The CDR3 loop reads CASSQRRDDSTNTGELFF. The CDR3 DNA follows: TGTGCCAGCAGCCAGAGGCGGGACGACAGTACGAACACCGGGGAGCTGTTTTTT.

J is TRBJ2-1 and V is TRBV7-3; 16 bases line up with TRBD2. CDR3 length: 16 residues. V was clipped by 5 bases and J by 10 bases; unmatched bases: 8. Germline values: CDR1 SGHTA, CDR2 FQGTGA. This CDR3 reads CASSPTGTSGRGEQFF. CDR3 DNA sequence: TGTGCCAGCAGCCCTACGGGGACTAGCGGGAGGGGGGAGCAGTTCTTC. The complete variable domain, with remaining parts taken from reference TRBV7-3 and TRBJ2-1, reads GAGVSQTPSNKVTEKGKYVELRCDPISGHTALYWYRQSLGQGPEFLIYFQGTGAADDSGLPNDRFFAVRPEGSVSTLKIQRTERGDSAVYLCASSPTGTSGRGEQFFGPGTRLTVL.

Only one count was recorded for this clone. The chain joins TRBV19 to TRBJ2-7; 8 bases are shared with TRBD1. Trimming at V came to 6 bases and at J to 3 bases, leaving 13 bases not matched to a gene. The germline CDR1 and CDR2 sequences are LNHDA and SQIVND (reference sequence). The CDR3 length is 16 residues. The CDR3 sequence: CASRDIGQGMFYEQYF. DNA for the CDR3: TGTGCCAGTAGAGACATCGGACAGGGAATGTTCTACGAGCAGTACTTC.

This chain connects TRBV5-1 to TRBJ1-2; TRBD1 matches at 8 bases. V lost 0 bases, J lost 5 bases, and 6 bases stayed unmatched. The CDR3 sequence is 15 residues long. Germline-derived CDR1 and CDR2 are SGHRS and YFSETQ. CDR3 region: CASSLGTTGGYGYTF. The CDR3 coding sequence is TGCGCCAGCAGCTTGGGAACTACAGGGGGGTATGGCTACACCTTC.

The rearrangement joins TRBV7-6 to TRBJ2-7, with unresolved D. V was pared by 1 base and J by 2 bases, with 9 bases between. This CDR3 comprises 14 residues. Looked up from germline, CDR1 is SGHVS and CDR2 is FNYEAQ. The CDR3 is CASSLGLPPYEQYF. The CDR3 DNA sequence: TGTGCCAGCAGCTTAGGACTCCCGCCCTACGAGCAGTACTTC.

The CDR3: CASSLGGPSGSGEQYF. CDR3 in DNA: TGTGCCAGCAGCTTAGGAGGACCTAGCGGGAGTGGCGAGCAGTACTTC. The chain combines TRBV7-2 with TRBJ2-7; 10 nucleotides agree with TRBD2. The germline V gene encodes CDR1 SGHTA and CDR2 FQGNSA. The CDR3 loop spans 16 amino acids. Losses at the gene ends were 1 base for V and 6 bases for J; bases not matched to a gene: 9.

This sequence joins TRBV21-1 and TRBJ2-5; the table's D gene call, TRBD1, was not cross checked with the DNA. TRBV21-1 corresponds to a pseudogene. This CDR3 is built from 18 residues. CDR3 protein: CASSKLGVSGQPQETQYF. CDR3 DNA: TGTGCCAGCAGCAAACTGGGCGTGTCGGGACAGCCCCAAGAGACCCAGTACTTC.

The chain joins TRBV25-1 to TRBJ1-4; TRBD1 is a possible D gene (6 bases). The CDR3 runs 13 residues. CDR1 and CDR2 (germline): MGHDK, SYGVNS. Trimming removed 1 base from V and 8 bases from J, with 8 bases in between. The CDR3 is CASSEWTAEKLFF. The CDR3 bases are TGTGCCAGCAGTGAATGGACAGCCGAAAAACTGTTTTTT.

The chain carries TRBV7-8 and TRBJ1-3; no firm D call. Trimming pared 8 bases from V and 0 bases from J, leaving 5 bases between. From germline, CDR1 is SGHVS and CDR2 FQNEAQ. The CDR3 covers 12 residues. CDR3 residues: CASGSSGNTIYF. CDR3 in DNA: TGTGCCAGCGGTAGCTCTGGAAACACCATATATTTT.

The chain uses TRBV7-2 and TRBJ2-5, with D unclear. The CDR3 loop spans 13 amino acids. Germline assignment: CDR1 SGHTA and CDR2 FQGNSA. V dropped 4 bases and J dropped 5 bases, with 11 bases sitting between them. As DNA, the CDR3 is TGTGCCAGCAGCTCCCCAGTCAGGGAGACCCAGTACTTC. Translated, it gives CASSSPVRETQYF.

The chain links TRBV11-2 to TRBJ2-7; D unresolved. The CDR3 totals 12 residues. In germline, CDR1 is SGHAT, CDR2 FQNNGV. V lost 5 bases to trimming and J lost 3 bases, with 8 bases between them. In DNA form, the CDR3 reads TGTGCCAGCAGCCCCCCAGGCTACGAGCAGTACTTC. It yields the protein CASSPPGYEQYF.

The DNA for the CDR3 is TGCAGCGTTCTCACGGGGGGGCGCAGCTACGAGCAGTACTTC. Protein: CSVLTGGRSYEQYF. The rearrangement links TRBV29-1 to TRBJ2-7; TRBD2 agrees at 8 bases. V was pared by 5 bases and J by 3 bases, with 9 bases of the junction left unmatched. The CDR3 spans 14 residues. Germline V gene sequence: CDR1 SQVTM, CDR2 ANQGSEA.

This chain joins TRBV7-2 and TRBJ2-2; D is possibly TRBD1 (5 bases). The CDR3 consists of 14 residues. V was pared by 2 bases and J by 6 bases, with 10 bases between. The germline gives CDR1 SGHTA, CDR2 FQGNSA. The CDR3 loop is CASSLQGWAGELFF. CDR3 bases: TGTGCCAGCAGCTTACAGGGTTGGGCCGGGGAGCTGTTTTTT.

The CDR3 DNA follows: TGCGCCAGCACCGGGGGTTGGGGCGAGCAGTACTTC. Its protein is CASTGGWGEQYF. This chain joins TRBV5-1 and TRBJ2-7, with D possibly matching TRBD2 (6 bases). Trimming shortened V by 6 bases and J by 6 bases, and 13 bases separated the two germline ends. CDR1 and CDR2 (germline): SGHRS, YFSETQ. The CDR3 length is 12 residues.

The gene calls are TRBV28 and TRBJ2-3; 11 bases fit TRBD1. The CDR3 is made up of 14 amino acids. The germline V gene encodes CDR1 MDHEN and CDR2 SYDVKM. V was clipped by 10 bases and J by 3 bases; unmatched bases: 6. DNA for the CDR3: TGTGCCACCAGGACAGGGGGCGCAACAGATACGCAGTATTTT. Protein sequence: CATRTGGATDTQYF.

This sequence joins TRBV5-1 and TRBJ2-1, with TRBD1 identical over 8 bases. V lost 7 bases, J lost 4 bases, and 7 bases stayed unmatched. The CDR3 extends over 14 amino acids. In germline, CDR1 is SGHRS, CDR2 YFSETQ. CDR3 sequence (DNA): TGCGCCAGCTCCCGGACAGGGATGTACAATGAGCAGTTCTTC. Translation: CASSRTGMYNEQFF.

The rearrangement joins TRBV28 to TRBJ1-1, with 7 bases lining up with TRBD1. After removal of 3 bases from V and 5 bases from J, the junction contained 3 bases not matched to a gene. In germline, CDR1 is MDHEN, CDR2 SYDVKM. There are 13 residues in the CDR3. The CDR3: CASSFRGKTEAFF. The CDR3 DNA sequence: TGTGCCAGCAGTTTCAGGGGGAAAACTGAAGCTTTCTTT.

CDR3 amino acids: CSASAETQYF. Here the CDR3 DNA reads TGCAGCGCCTCTGCGGAGACCCAGTACTTC. The V call is TRBV29-1, the J call TRBJ2-5; D is unresolved. Germline values: CDR1 SQVTM, CDR2 ANQGSEA. The CDR3 totals 10 residues. Deletions cut 7 bases from V and 5 bases from J, with 8 bases between.

The V gene is TRBV18, the J gene TRBJ2-7, with TRBD1 matching 11 bases. Unmatched junction bases numbered 11, after V lost 3 bases and J lost 7 bases. The CDR3 extends over 16 amino acids. Germline V CDR1 and CDR2: KGHSH, LQKENI. CDR3 amino acids: CASSPKGGTGGEEQYF. DNA for the CDR3: TGTGCCAGCTCACCGAAGGGCGGGACAGGGGGTGAAGAGCAGTACTTC. Full variable domain (rest looked up from reference TRBV18 and TRBJ2-7): NAGVMQNPRHLVRRRGQEARLRCSPMKGHSHVYWYRQLPEEGLKFMVYLQKENIIDESGMPKERFSAEFPKEGPSILRIQQVVRGDSAAYFCASSPKGGTGGEEQYFGPGTRLTVT.